The next 10 T cell receptor beta chains were all read from a single sample in a study of blood T cell repertoires in COVID-19. TCRdb's copy holds only in-frame clones and misses some; the assay was immunoSEQ multiplex PCR. The sample has 80,000 or so clones, 86% seen once. The specimen was peripheral blood. These receptor sequences come from a human donor in a cohort sampled during active COVID-19.

The chain employs TRBV19 and TRBJ1-2; 9 nucleotides agree with TRBD1. Losses at the gene ends were 7 bases for V and 2 bases for J; bases not matched to a gene: 5. CDR3 length: 14 amino acids. Germline V gene sequence: CDR1 LNHDA, CDR2 SQIVND (reference sequence). The CDR3 region is CASTGTGINYGYTF. DNA for the CDR3: TGTGCCAGTACCGGGACAGGGATAAACTATGGCTACACCTTC. The variable domain in full, with the rest retrieved from reference TRBV19 and TRBJ1-2, is DGGITQSPKYLFRKEGQNVTLSCEQNLNHDAMYWYRQDPGQGLRLIYYSQIVNDFQKGDIAEGYSVSREKKESFPLTVTSAQKNPTAFYLCASTGTGINYGYTFGSGTRLTVV.

This clone showed up just a few times. The chain links TRBV2 to TRBJ1-5; D is perhaps TRBD1 (5 bases). This CDR3 has 14 amino acids. The V end was cut by 6 bases, the J end by 0 bases, with 9 bases between. CDR1 is SNHLY and CDR2 is FYNNEI in the germline V gene. The CDR3 bases are TGTGCCAGCAGATCGGGACTTAGCAATCAGCCCCAGCATTTT. It encodes CASRSGLSNQPQHF.

J is TRBJ2-7 and V is TRBV3-1 (or the pseudogene TRBV3-2), with a tentative D call TRBD1 (5 bases). Germline-derived CDR1 and CDR2 are LGHDT and YNNKEL (reference sequence). Trimming removed 3 bases from V and 1 base from J, with 10 bases in between. CDR3 length: 14 residues. The CDR3 region is CASSHLGASYEQYF. CDR3 nucleotide sequence: TGTGCCAGCAGCCATTTAGGGGCATCCTACGAGCAGTACTTC.

V is TRBV18 and J is TRBJ1-2, with D maybe TRBD1 (6 bases). V dropped 3 bases and J dropped 2 bases, with 10 bases sitting between them. CDR3 length: 14 amino acids. The V gene's germline CDR1 is KGHSH and CDR2 LQKENI. In DNA form, the CDR3 reads TGTGCCAGCTCACCCGGGACAACCAACTATGGCTACACCTTC. Translation gives CASSPGTTNYGYTF.

The V gene is TRBV29-1, the J gene TRBJ1-1; 9 bases line up with TRBD1. Per germline, CDR1 SQVTM and CDR2 ANQGSEA. V lost 4 bases and J lost 6; bases outside the gene matches: 9. CDR3 length: 14 amino acids. This CDR3 is CSVARDREEAEAFF. As DNA, the CDR3 is TGCAGCGTTGCCAGGGACAGGGAAGAGGCTGAAGCTTTCTTT.

The chain recombines TRBV9 with TRBJ2-7; 8 bases line up with TRBD2. This CDR3 has 14 amino acids. The V gene's germline CDR1 is SGDLS and CDR2 YYNGEE. Trimming took 0 bases from V and 6 from J; bases not matched to a gene: 5. In nucleotides, the CDR3 is TGTGCCAGCAGCGTAGCCGGACTAGCTCCCGAGCAGTACTTC. This codes for CASSVAGLAPEQYF. The variable domain in full, with the rest retrieved from reference TRBV9 and TRBJ2-7, is DSGVTQTPKHLITATGQRVTLRCSPRSGDLSVYWYQQSLDQGLQFLIQYYNGEERAKGNILERFSAQQFPDLHSELNLSSLELGDSALYFCASSVAGLAPEQYFGPGTRLTVT.

This chain connects TRBV27 to TRBJ1-1, with TRBD1 as a possible D gene (5 bases). The CDR3 sequence is 14 residues long. Germline V gives CDR1 MNHEY, CDR2 SMNVEV (reference sequence). V was clipped by 7 bases and J by 0 bases, with 12 bases between them. CDR3 DNA sequence: TGTGCCAGCACCGTCGGGGGGTTGAACACTGAAGCTTTCTTT. Its protein product is CASTVGGLNTEAFF.

This clone showed up just once. The genes are TRBV7-3 and TRBJ2-7, with TRBD2 identical over 9 bases. J was trimmed by 5 bases and V by 5 bases; bases with no gene match: 10. This CDR3 comprises 15 residues. Germline CDR1 SGHTA, CDR2 FQGTGA. The CDR3 protein is CASSLDSGSRNEQYF. For the CDR3, the DNA is TGTGCCAGCAGCCTCGATAGCGGGAGTCGCAACGAGCAGTACTTC.

The gene calls are TRBV9 and TRBJ1-1, with 7 positions matching TRBD1. Germline lookup yields CDR1 SGDLS and CDR2 YYNGEE. This CDR3 is 15 amino acids long. With 0 bases clipped from V and 4 bases from J, the junction kept 6 bases outside the gene matches. The DNA for the CDR3 is TGTGCCAGCAGCGTAGGAGTGAGGGACAGCACTGAAGCTTTCTTT. It codes for CASSVGVRDSTEAFF.

This chain links TRBV11-3 with TRBJ2-7; 7 nucleotides match TRBD2. With 0 bases clipped from V and 0 bases from J, the junction kept 11 bases outside the gene matches. Germline loops: CDR1 SGHNT, CDR2 YENEEA. This CDR3 spans 18 amino acids. CDR3 bases: TGTGCCAGCAGCTTAGAAGCCCCGGGACTATATTTCTCCTACGAGCAGTACTTC. Protein product: CASSLEAPGLYFSYEQYF.